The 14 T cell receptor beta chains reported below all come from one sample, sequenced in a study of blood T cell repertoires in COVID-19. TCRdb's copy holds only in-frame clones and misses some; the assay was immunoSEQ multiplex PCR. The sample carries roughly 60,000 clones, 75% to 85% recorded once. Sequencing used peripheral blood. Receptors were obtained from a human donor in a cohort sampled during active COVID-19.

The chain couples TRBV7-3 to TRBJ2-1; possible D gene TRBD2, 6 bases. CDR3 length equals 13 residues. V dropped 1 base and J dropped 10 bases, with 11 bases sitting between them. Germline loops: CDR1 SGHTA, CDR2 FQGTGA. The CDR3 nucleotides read TGTGCCAGCAGCTTAAGTAGGGCGGGAGAGCAGTTCTTC. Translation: CASSLSRAGEQFF. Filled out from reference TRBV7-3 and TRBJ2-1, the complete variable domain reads GAGVSQTPSNKVTEKGKYVELRCDPISGHTALYWYRQSLGQGPEFLIYFQGTGAADDSGLPNDRFFAVRPEGSVSTLKIQRTERGDSAVYLCASSLSRAGEQFFGPGTRLTVL.

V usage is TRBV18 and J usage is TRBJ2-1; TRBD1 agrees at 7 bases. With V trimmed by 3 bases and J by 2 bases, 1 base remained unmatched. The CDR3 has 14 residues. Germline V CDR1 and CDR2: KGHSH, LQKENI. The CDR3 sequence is CASSPGQPYNEQFF. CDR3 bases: TGTGCCAGCTCACCGGGACAGCCCTACAATGAGCAGTTCTTC.

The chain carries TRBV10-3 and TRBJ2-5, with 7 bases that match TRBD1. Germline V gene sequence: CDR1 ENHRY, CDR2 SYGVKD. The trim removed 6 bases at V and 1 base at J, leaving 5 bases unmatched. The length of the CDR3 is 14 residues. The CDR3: CAIRARTGQETQYF. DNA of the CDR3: TGTGCCATCAGGGCACGGACAGGCCAAGAGACCCAGTACTTC.

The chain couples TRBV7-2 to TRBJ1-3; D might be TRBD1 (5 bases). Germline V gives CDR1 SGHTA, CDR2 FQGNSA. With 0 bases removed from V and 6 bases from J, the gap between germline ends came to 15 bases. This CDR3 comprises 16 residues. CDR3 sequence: CASSLAQGGFENTIYF. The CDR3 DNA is TGTGCCAGCAGCTTAGCTCAGGGCGGTTTTGAAAACACCATATATTTT.

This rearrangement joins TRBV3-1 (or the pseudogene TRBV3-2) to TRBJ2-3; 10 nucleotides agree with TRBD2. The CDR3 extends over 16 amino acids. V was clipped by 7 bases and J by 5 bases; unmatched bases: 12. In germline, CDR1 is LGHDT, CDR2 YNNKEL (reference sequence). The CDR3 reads CASTLSSGGPGDTQYF. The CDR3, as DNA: TGTGCCAGCACCCTTTCTAGCGGGGGCCCGGGAGATACGCAGTATTTT.

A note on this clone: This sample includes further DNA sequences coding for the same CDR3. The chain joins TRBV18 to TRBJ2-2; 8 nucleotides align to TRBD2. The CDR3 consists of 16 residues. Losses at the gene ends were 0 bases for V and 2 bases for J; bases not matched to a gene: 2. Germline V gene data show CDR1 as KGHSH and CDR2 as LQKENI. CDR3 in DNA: TGTGCCAGCTCACCACCAAGCGGGGGAAACACCGGGGAGCTGTTTTTT. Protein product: CASSPPSGGNTGELFF.

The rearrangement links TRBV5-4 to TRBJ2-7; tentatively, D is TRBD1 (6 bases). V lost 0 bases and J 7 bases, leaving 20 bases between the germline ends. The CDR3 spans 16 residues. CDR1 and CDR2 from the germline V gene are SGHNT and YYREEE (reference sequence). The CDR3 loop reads CASSLAPGQPPGEQYF. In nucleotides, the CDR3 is TGTGCCAGCAGCTTGGCTCCGGGACAACCCCCGGGGGAGCAGTACTTC. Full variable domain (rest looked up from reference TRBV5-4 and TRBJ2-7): ETGVTQSPTHLIKTRGQQVTLRCSSQSGHNTVSWYQQALGQGPQFIFQYYREEENGRGNFPPRFSGLQFPNYSSELNVNALELDDSALYLCASSLAPGQPPGEQYFGPGTRLTVT.

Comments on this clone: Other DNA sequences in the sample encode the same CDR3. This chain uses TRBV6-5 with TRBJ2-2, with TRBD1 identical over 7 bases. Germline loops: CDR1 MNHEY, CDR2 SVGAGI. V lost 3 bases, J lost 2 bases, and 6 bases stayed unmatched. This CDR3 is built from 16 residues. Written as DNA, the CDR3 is TGTGCCAGCAGTTATCGGGGACAGATAAACACCGGGGAGCTGTTTTTT. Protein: CASSYRGQINTGELFF.

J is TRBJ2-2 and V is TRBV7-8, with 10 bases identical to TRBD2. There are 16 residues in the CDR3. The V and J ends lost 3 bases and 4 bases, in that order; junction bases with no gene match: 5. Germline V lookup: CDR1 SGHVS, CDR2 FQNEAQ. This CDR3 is CASSFTSGDGTGELFF. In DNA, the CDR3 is TGTGCCAGCAGCTTTACTAGCGGGGACGGCACCGGGGAGCTGTTTTTT.

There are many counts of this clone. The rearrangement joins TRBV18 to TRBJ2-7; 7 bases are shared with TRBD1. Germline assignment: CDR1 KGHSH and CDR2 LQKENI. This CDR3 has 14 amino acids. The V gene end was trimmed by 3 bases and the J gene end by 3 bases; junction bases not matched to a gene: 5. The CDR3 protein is CASSPSRDSYEQYF. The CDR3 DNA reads TGTGCCAGCTCACCGAGCCGGGACAGCTACGAGCAGTACTTC.

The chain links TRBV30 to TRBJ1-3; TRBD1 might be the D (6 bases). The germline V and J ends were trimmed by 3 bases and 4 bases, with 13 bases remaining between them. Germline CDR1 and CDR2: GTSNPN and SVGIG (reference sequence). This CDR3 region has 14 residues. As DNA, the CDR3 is TGTGCCTGGAGGAGGGGGGGCGCCGGAAACACCATATATTTT. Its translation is CAWRRGGAGNTIYF.

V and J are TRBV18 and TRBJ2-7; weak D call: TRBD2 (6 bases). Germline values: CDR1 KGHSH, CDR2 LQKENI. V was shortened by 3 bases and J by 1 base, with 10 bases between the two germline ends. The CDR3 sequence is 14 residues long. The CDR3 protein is CASSPGGRSYEQYF. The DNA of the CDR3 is TGTGCCAGCTCACCGGGGGGTCGTTCCTACGAGCAGTACTTC. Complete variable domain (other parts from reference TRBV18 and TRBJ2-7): NAGVMQNPRHLVRRRGQEARLRCSPMKGHSHVYWYRQLPEEGLKFMVYLQKENIIDESGMPKERFSAEFPKEGPSILRIQQVVRGDSAAYFCASSPGGRSYEQYFGPGTRLTVT.

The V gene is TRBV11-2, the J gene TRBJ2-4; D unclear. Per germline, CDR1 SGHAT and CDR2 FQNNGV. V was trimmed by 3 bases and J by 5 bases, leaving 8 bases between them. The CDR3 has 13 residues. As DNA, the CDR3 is TGTGCCAGCAGCTTGGGCCAACAAAACATTCAGTACTTC. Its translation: CASSLGQQNIQYF.

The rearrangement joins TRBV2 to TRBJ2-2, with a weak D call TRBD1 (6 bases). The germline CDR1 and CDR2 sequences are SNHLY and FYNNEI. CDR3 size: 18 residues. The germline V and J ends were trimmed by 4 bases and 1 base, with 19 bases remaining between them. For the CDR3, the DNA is TGTGCCAGCAGTGTCCCCCTCCGGGACACACAGAACACCGGGGAGCTGTTTTTT. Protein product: CASSVPLRDTQNTGELFF.